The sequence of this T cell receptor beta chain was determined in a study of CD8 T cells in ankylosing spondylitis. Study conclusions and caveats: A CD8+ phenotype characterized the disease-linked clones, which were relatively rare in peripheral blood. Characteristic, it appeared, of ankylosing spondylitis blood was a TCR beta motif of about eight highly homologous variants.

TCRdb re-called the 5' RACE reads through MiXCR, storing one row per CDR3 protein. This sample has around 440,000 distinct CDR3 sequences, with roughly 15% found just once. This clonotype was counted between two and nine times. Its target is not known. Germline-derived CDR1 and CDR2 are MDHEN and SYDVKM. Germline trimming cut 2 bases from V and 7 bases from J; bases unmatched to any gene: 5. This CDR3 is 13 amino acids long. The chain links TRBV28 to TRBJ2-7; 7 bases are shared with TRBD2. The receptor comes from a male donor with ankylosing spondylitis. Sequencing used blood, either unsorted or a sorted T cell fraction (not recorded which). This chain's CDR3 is CASSLGGDREQYF. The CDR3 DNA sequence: TGTGCCAGCAGTTTAGGGGGGGATAGGGAGCAGTACTTC.